The T cell receptor beta chain described here comes from a study of T-cell memory formation after mild COVID-19 listed by TCRdb under 2021. As for the study more broadly: TCR sequence clusters from the two donors were found to be largely donor specific. In a couple of donors, T-cell clones that expanded and contracted after mild COVID-19 were followed by sequencing TCRalpha and TCRbeta repertoires longitudinally. Two young, previously healthy adult volunteers made up the cohort, one male and one female. The paper's findings and limits, for the study overall: Balanced CD4/CD8 phenotypes were observed for clones contracting from day 15 to 85, whereas a bias towards CD4+ was observed for a second wave of clones expanding from day 15 to 37. SARS-CoV-2 specificity was not confirmed for the second-wave clones peaking on day 37. Some responding clones were found in pre-infection memory, which suggests that pre-existing cross-reactive memory T cells took part in the SARS-CoV-2 response. Only a couple of mild cases were covered in the study, and larger cohorts including severe cases with pre-infection samples were considered necessary. Contracting CD4+ clones were located mainly in the CM and EM memory subsets, whereas CD8+ clones were found to be enriched in EMRA.

Ficoll-Paque density gradient centrifugation was the method used to isolate PBMCs. The data were produced on an Illumina NovaSeq 6000. Using 5'RACE with constant-segment primers, TCRalpha and TCRbeta cDNA libraries were constructed, with sample barcodes and unique molecular identifiers added in the process. Trizol reagent was used to extract RNA from every sample. Library amplification was performed in two PCR steps, and a second sample barcode and Illumina TruSeq adapters were introduced in the second step. The libraries were sequenced on an Illumina NovaSeq using 2 x 150 bp paired-end reads. As for the authors' bioinformatics: Demultiplexing of reads and collapsing into UMI-guided consensus sequences were performed with migec v1.2.7. Using mixcr v2.1.11, the UMI consensuses were aligned to TRA and TRB V and J templates and assembled into clonotypes. A clonotype was counted as expanded or contracted only when both edgeR and NoisET called the clonotype significant, with the noise models trained on biological replicates. For edgeR calls, a false discovery rate-adjusted p below 0.01 and a log2 fold-change threshold of 1 were applied. PCA with hierarchical clustering of max-normalized trajectories of the 1000 most abundant clonotypes was used as exploratory dynamics analysis. Separately sequenced CD4+ and CD8+ repertoires were used to assign the CD4 or CD8 phenotype of responding clones. TCRdb ran its own pipeline on the public reads, namely fastp trimming at Q25 and MiXCR clone calling, and kept in-frame beta chains. Each CDR3 protein gets just one entry, which takes the most common genes and DNA from the rows behind it. TCRdb's processing, not the authors' own work, is the source of the V and J calls. Present in this sample are some 440,000 distinct CDR3 sequences, nearly 25% of which were seen just once. The top ten hold approximately 12% of the sample.

The CDR3 runs 15 amino acids, cysteine and phenylalanine included. Of the read, only the CDR3 DNA is kept; its 45 bases are in frame from base 1. Trimming at the junction amounts to 4 bases on V and 0 bases on J, and the germline ends lie 11 bases apart. CDR1 and CDR2 are read off the germline V gene as SGHRS and YFSETQ. This clonotype has just a few counts. It lacks a known antigen. No per-base quality is available; no much larger clone lies one base away. The chain is encoded by TRBV5-1 joined to TRBJ1-3, with a weak D call of TRBD1 (6 bases match). This clonotype was sampled from an adult woman who had mild COVID-19 (a few samples of this study predate the infection). The sample titles of this study are shuffled in the database, so cell type and time point are left out; the donor was told from shared clones. Specimen: PBMCs or a T cell subset sorted from them (not recorded which). This receptor carries the CDR3 CASSLGQSSGNTIYF. Read as DNA, the sequence is TGCGCCAGCAGCCTGGGACAAAGCTCTGGAAACACCATATATTTT.